The clone carrying this T cell receptor (beta chain) has a single count. V lost 2 bases, J lost 6 bases, and 9 bases stayed unmatched. CDR1 and CDR2 (germline): MNHEY, SVGEGT. The CDR3 has 16 residues. Original analysis: Quantification of nucleated cells was approximated via reference gene primer amplification. Here immunoSEQ multiplex PCR was the method, and the copy in TCRdb shows in-frame clones only, minus some. V, J and clone size are those of that table, while D and trimming were read from the DNA. The sample comprises 300,000 to 350,000 clones, approximately 85% of which are singletons, and roughly 2.2% rests with the top ten. This specimen belongs to a study of blood T cell repertoires in COVID-19. Self-reported history from a screening survey and questionnaire set each donor's cohort. For recovered donors of Cohort 3, there were two negative PCRs, clearance, or symptom resolution.

The receptor comes from a young man who had recovered from COVID-19. The specimen was PBMCs or T cells enriched from blood (not recorded which). The V and J genes are TRBV6-2 or TRBV6-3 and TRBJ2-1; the match to TRBD2 covers 8 bases. In nucleotides, the CDR3 is TGTGCCAGCAGTTACGGGGGTAGCGGGGAACTCAATGAGCAGTTCTTC. Amino acids: CASSYGGSGELNEQFF.